This TCR beta chain was recorded in a study of T cell clonotyping in hematopoietic cell transplantation. Notes on the study in general: At the given depth, recipient repertoires were over 97% de novo clonotypes. Graft donor and pretransplant recipient Inverse Simpson Index values predicted broader posttransplant TCR diversity.

This clone was seen just once. The antigen remains undetermined. In germline, CDR1 is MNHEY, CDR2 SVGAGI. CDR3 length equals 15 residues. The germline V and J ends were trimmed by 0 bases and 7 bases, with 15 bases remaining between them. Using immunoSEQ multiplex PCR, the repertoire was profiled, and TCRdb retains in-frame clones only, with some absent. The sample comprises 27,000 or so clones, roughly 95% of which are singletons, and roughly 1.4% rests with the top ten. This receptor was identified in a man in his forties or fifties in good health. Some clones in this sample may be carry-over from other donors' samples. Sequencing used peripheral blood mononuclear cells. The chain uses TRBV6-5 and TRBJ1-1; possible D gene TRBD1, 5 bases. The chain's CDR3 is CASSYSRDRPVEAFF. In DNA, the CDR3 is TGTGCCAGCAGTTACTCCCGGGACCGACCGGTTGAAGCTTTCTTT.